The 15 T cell receptor beta chains presented below share a single source sample, sequenced in a study of response to subunit inactivated influenza vaccine. TCRdb reprocessed the RT-PCR reads via MiXCR and lists one record per CDR3 protein. This table holds 860,000 or so distinct CDR3 sequences, around 20% found once. This specimen consisted of PBMCs from blood, obtained 5 days after vaccination. The source of these receptors is a man aged 50 to 59 who received an inactivated influenza vaccine.

This clonotype has a handful of counts. The chain combines TRBV5-1 with TRBJ2-3; 11 positions agree with TRBD1. The CDR3 length is 16 residues. With V trimmed by 4 bases and J by 5 bases, 9 bases remained unmatched. CDR1 is SGHRS, CDR2 YFSETQ, per germline. CDR3 coding DNA: TGCGCCAGCAGCCGGGACCGGACAGGGGGCATAGATACGCAGTATTTT. Residues: CASSRDRTGGIDTQYF.

In its sample, this clonotype was seen a few times. The V and J genes are TRBV7-2 and TRBJ2-1; no firm D call. Germline lookup yields CDR1 SGHTA and CDR2 FQGNSA. The CDR3 is 11 residues long. V was trimmed by 3 bases and J by 12 bases, leaving 9 bases between them. DNA for the CDR3: TGTGCCAGCAGCTTGAGTAAGGGGCAGTTCTTC. Translated: CASSLSKGQFF.

The V gene is TRBV15, the J gene TRBJ2-5; D not resolved. Trimming shortened V by 0 bases and J by 3 bases, and 11 bases separated the two germline ends. The CDR3 has 15 residues. Germline assignment: CDR1 LNHNV and CDR2 YYDKDF (reference sequence). CDR3 sequence: CATSRDPPGKETQYF. The DNA for the CDR3 is TGTGCCACCAGCAGAGATCCCCCTGGAAAAGAGACCCAGTACTTC. The complete variable domain, with remaining parts taken from reference TRBV15 and TRBJ2-5, reads DAMVIQNPRYQVTQFGKPVTLSCSQTLNHNVMYWYQQKSSQAPKLLFHYYDKDFNNEADTPDNFQSRRPNTSFCFLDIRSPGLGDTAMYLCATSRDPPGKETQYFGPGTRLLVL.

The chain recombines TRBV7-8 with TRBJ1-1, with D unresolved. There are 12 residues in the CDR3. The V end lost 1 base, the J end lost 8 bases, and 8 bases lay between the germline ends. Germline CDR1 is SGHVS and CDR2 is FQNEAQ. The CDR3: CASSLVDREAFF. In nucleotides, the CDR3 is TGTGCCAGCAGCTTAGTAGACCGAGAAGCTTTCTTT.

This clonotype has more than one count but fewer than ten. The CDR3 nucleotides read TGTGCCTGGGGTGCCCCTAGCGGCCTCTCCTACGAGCAGTACTTC. Amino acids: CAWGAPSGLSYEQYF. The chain employs TRBV30 and TRBJ2-7; 7 bases are shared with TRBD2. This CDR3 has 15 residues. The ends lost 5 bases at V and 0 bases at J; junction bases unmatched: 10. CDR1 and CDR2 (germline): GTSNPN, SVGIG (reference sequence). Full variable domain (missing parts from reference TRBV30 and TRBJ2-7): SQTIHQWPATLVQPVGSPLSLECTVEGTSNPNLYWYRQAAGRGLQLLFYSVGIGQISSEVPQNLSASRPQDRQFILSSKKLLLSDSGFYLCAWGAPSGLSYEQYFGPGTRLTVT.

Concerning this clonotype: At one of its ends the junction is not consistent with the germline gene, which may arise from a read error. The chain carries TRBV10-3 and TRBJ2-1; 8 bases line up with TRBD2. Per the germline V gene, CDR1 is ENHRY and CDR2 is SYGVKD. The CDR3 contains 15 residues. CDR3 DNA: TGTGCCATCAGTGAGTCCCATATAGCGGGAAGTGAGCAATTCTTC. It is translated as CAISESHIAGSEQFF.

This chain links TRBV6-2 or TRBV6-3 with TRBJ2-5, with TRBD2 matching over 14 bases. The CDR3 has 17 amino acids. After removal of 5 bases from V and 4 bases from J, the junction contained 9 bases not matched to a gene. Per the germline V gene, CDR1 is MNHEY and CDR2 is SVGEGT. The CDR3 spells CASSGTSGRRGLETQYF. As DNA, the CDR3 is TGTGCCAGCAGTGGGACTAGCGGGAGACGTGGGCTAGAGACCCAGTACTTC.

This chain joins TRBV27 and TRBJ2-5, with D maybe TRBD2 (7 bases). CDR1 and CDR2 from the germline V gene are MNHEY and SMNVEV (reference sequence). CDR3 size: 16 residues. V lost 6 bases and J 0 bases, leaving 17 bases between the germline ends. The CDR3: CASRPSRGGNQETQYF. As DNA, the CDR3 is TGTGCCAGCAGACCCTCAAGGGGGGGTAACCAAGAGACCCAGTACTTC.

The chain joins TRBV20-1 to TRBJ2-1, with 9 positions matching TRBD2. Germline V lookup: CDR1 DFQATT, CDR2 SNEGSKA (reference sequence). The CDR3 is 14 amino acids. With 3 bases clipped from V and 4 bases from J, the junction kept 4 bases outside the gene matches. The CDR3 DNA follows: TGCAGTGCTAGGGCGCTAGCGGGATACAATGAGCAGTTCTTC. The encoded protein is CSARALAGYNEQFF.

This clonotype has just a few counts. V is TRBV20-1 and J is TRBJ2-5; 7 nucleotides match TRBD1. CDR1 DFQATT and CDR2 SNEGSKA come from the germline V gene (reference sequence). With V trimmed by 6 bases and J by 3 bases, 7 bases remained unmatched. The CDR3 contains 13 residues. The CDR3 DNA sequence: TGCAGTGCCAAAGGGACAGCGAAAGAGACCCAGTACTTC. Protein sequence: CSAKGTAKETQYF.

The rearrangement joins TRBV20-1 to TRBJ1-5; D perhaps matches TRBD1 (5 bases). This CDR3 is 14 amino acids long. V dropped 5 bases and J dropped 2 bases, with 13 bases sitting between them. Germline V lookup: CDR1 DFQATT, CDR2 SNEGSKA (reference sequence). DNA of the CDR3: TGCAGTGCTGTTGGGGGAAAGGGCAATCAGCCCCAGCATTTT. Translating gives CSAVGGKGNQPQHF.

J is TRBJ2-1 and V is TRBV12-3 or TRBV12-4; 14 positions agree with TRBD2. The CDR3 is 18 amino acids. With 6 bases clipped from V and 0 bases from J, the junction kept 7 bases outside the gene matches. CDR3 protein: CASSPGTSGSASYNEQFF. In DNA, the CDR3 is TGTGCCAGCAGCCCCGGGACTAGCGGGAGTGCCTCCTACAATGAGCAGTTCTTC.

V gene TRBV4-1 combines with J gene TRBJ2-7; TRBD2 matches 7 bases. The junction had 5 bases not matched to a gene; V was cut back by 3 bases and J by 9 bases. The germline gives CDR1 MGHRA, CDR2 YSYEKL. CDR3 size: 12 residues. The CDR3 DNA follows: TGCGCCAGCAGCCAGCTCGGGGGGTCGCAGTACTTC. The encoded protein is CASSQLGGSQYF.

This clonotype has only a few counts. The rearrangement joins TRBV29-1 to TRBJ1-2; D gene unclear. The germline V and J ends were trimmed by 0 bases and 7 bases, with 12 bases remaining between them. Germline V gene sequence: CDR1 SQVTM, CDR2 ANQGSEA. CDR3 length equals 13 residues. The CDR3: CSVEDLRGVGYTF. CDR3 coding DNA: TGCAGCGTTGAAGATCTTCGGGGTGTTGGCTACACCTTC.

This clonotype showed up many times. The chain carries TRBV6-2 or TRBV6-3 and TRBJ2-3; D is perhaps TRBD2 (6 bases). CDR1 is MNHEY and CDR2 is SVGEGT in the germline V gene. The CDR3 loop spans 13 amino acids. Trimming took off 5 bases at V and 8 bases at J, with 14 bases between the two ends. The CDR3 spells CASSAGLTGTQYF. The CDR3 DNA reads TGTGCCAGCAGTGCTGGACTAACGGGTACGCAGTATTTT.